This T cell receptor beta chain was recovered during a study of Ad26.COV2.S vaccination and SARS-CoV-2 variants. Treatment meaning: roughly 19 received Ad26.COV2.S at low or high dose, single or two shots; several received placebo; per-sample allocation not given. All samples were drawn on day 63, counting from the first vaccine or placebo injection. Trimming cost V 7 bases and J 5 bases, with 14 bases left between them. Germline CDR1 and CDR2: MNHEY and SVGAGI. The CDR3 runs to 13 residues. TCRdb's table, derived via immunoSEQ multiplex PCR, lists solely in-frame clones and lacks some. The data contain hundreds of thousands of clones, around 90% of them seen just once; the ten biggest clones take up nearly 1.5%.

This receptor was taken from a person between 18 and 59 years old who received the Ad26.COV2.S COVID-19 vaccine or a placebo. This chain joins TRBV6-5 and TRBJ1-1, with no clear D. The input for sequencing was peripheral blood, taken in a trial of Ad26.COV2.S vaccine versus placebo. CDR3 nucleotide sequence: TGTGCCAGCATGAGGGATCCTTTGACTGAAGCTTTCTTT. This translates into CASMRDPLTEAFF.